What follows is one T cell receptor (beta chain) and its context. Antigen unknown. The donors were members of the roughly 120-subject validation cohort (separate from the roughly 660-subject first cohort). The repertoire was sequenced with immunoSEQ multiplex PCR; TCRdb's copy has only in-frame clones and lacks some. This repertoire shows roughly 130,000 clones, 86% found once; its top ten account for 2.5% to 3.5%. This CDR3 is 14 amino acids long. Trimming stripped 7 bases from V and 2 bases from J, with 17 bases between. Germline loops: CDR1 SQVTM, CDR2 ANQGSEA. The data are from a study of cytomegalovirus exposure and HLA in healthy donors. About the study: According to later analysis, the same platform produced the roughly 120 validation and around 730 first-cohort repertoires.

General study results and limits: The authors enumerated around 150 TCR beta chains as linked to cytomegalovirus. That first-cohort TCR clusters tended to co-occur in the approximately 110 validation repertoires was found in a later analysis.

Input material: PBMCs. The chain combines TRBV29-1 with TRBJ1-2; D might be TRBD1 (5 bases). This TCR came from a man aged 18 to 35 in good health and CMV-seronegative. The DNA for the CDR3 is TGCAGCGCCGCCGCTCGGGGGAAGAACTATGGCTACACCTTC. Protein sequence: CSAAARGKNYGYTF. The full variable domain, in which reference TRBV29-1 and TRBJ1-2 provide the parts outside the CDR3, is SAVISQKPSRDICQRGTSLTIQCQVDSQVTMMFWYRQQPGQSLTLIATANQGSEATYESGFVIDKFPISRPNLTFSTLTVSNMSPEDSSIYLCSAAARGKNYGYTFGSGTRLTVV.